This TCR beta chain derives from a study of blood T cell repertoires in COVID-19. Looking at the study overall: The study drew acute and convalescent COVID-19 samples from the United States, Italy and Spain.

Produced via immunoSEQ multiplex PCR; TCRdb's table is partial and in-frame only. The table shows about 240,000 clones, with approximately 80% occurring only once. This CDR3 is 13 amino acids long. The germline V gene encodes CDR1 SGHDN and CDR2 FVKESK. With V trimmed by 4 bases and J by 6 bases, 2 bases remained unmatched. Sequences were obtained from peripheral blood. This chain connects TRBV14 to TRBJ2-2; TRBD1 matches 7 bases. The sequence was collected from a woman between 70 and 85 years old with acute or convalescent COVID-19. CDR3: CASSRQGAGELFF. The CDR3 coding sequence is TGTGCCAGCAGCCGGCAGGGGGCCGGGGAGCTGTTTTTT.